Each of the 12 T cell receptor beta chains below was sequenced from the same sample in a study of blood T cell repertoires in COVID-19 (dated by TCRdb to about 2020). Libraries were constructed by the immunoSEQ multiplex PCR assay. Here the immuneACCESS table is served through TCRdb, limited to in-frame sequences with V and J called. Missing clones are a known gap in these copies; in checked studies unresolved V genes cover under half, and the rest lacks a known reason. Recorded for this sample are about 490,000 clones; approximately 85% of them occurred a single time. The ten top clones hold more than 3% of the sample. Sequencing was done on a sample of peripheral blood. These receptors all stem from a human donor in a cohort sampled during active COVID-19.

V and J are TRBV6-5 and TRBJ2-3; 7 bases align to TRBD2. Germline values: CDR1 MNHEY, CDR2 SVGAGI. This CDR3 spans 15 amino acids. V trimming: 9 bases; J trimming: 1 base; junction bases outside the gene matches: 10. The CDR3 DNA is TGTGCCAGTCCTCAAGACCTAGCGGGCACAGATACGCAGTATTTT. Its translation: CASPQDLAGTDTQYF.

The V and J genes are TRBV3-1 (or the pseudogene TRBV3-2) and TRBJ1-1, with D possibly TRBD1 on 6 matching bases. This CDR3 comprises 17 residues. Germline V gene data show CDR1 as LGHDT and CDR2 as YNNKEL (reference sequence). With 2 bases removed from V and 0 bases from J, the gap between germline ends came to 16 bases. In nucleotides, the CDR3 is TGTGCCAGCAGCCAAAGGATCCGACAGGAGATGAACACTGAAGCTTTCTTT. This encodes CASSQRIRQEMNTEAFF.

This chain links TRBV7-9 with TRBJ2-7, with 9 bases that match TRBD2. Unmatched junction bases numbered 7, after V lost 7 bases and J lost 0 bases. CDR1 and CDR2 from the germline V gene are SEHNR and FQNEAQ (reference sequence). The CDR3 has 15 residues. The CDR3 reads CASKRGAGSSYEQYF. In nucleotides, the CDR3 is TGTGCCAGCAAGCGGGGGGCGGGCTCCTCCTACGAGCAGTACTTC.

The V gene is TRBV5-1, the J gene TRBJ2-5; D is possibly TRBD1 (5 bases). V lost 4 bases and J lost 3, with 25 bases in between. The CDR3 is 18 residues long. The germline V gene has CDR1 SGHRS and CDR2 YFSETQ. The CDR3 DNA reads TGCGCCAGCAGCCCCGGAAGGTATCAGGGCAATTCGAAAGAGACCCAGTACTTC. Residues: CASSPGRYQGNSKETQYF.

V usage is TRBV5-1 and J usage is TRBJ2-7; 12 bases agree with TRBD1. With 0 bases clipped from V and 5 bases from J, the junction kept 6 bases outside the gene matches. Germline V gene data show CDR1 as SGHRS and CDR2 as YFSETQ. The CDR3 is made up of 16 amino acids. As DNA, the CDR3 is TGCGCCAGCAGCTTGGACCCCGGGACAGGGGGCCACGAGCAGTACTTC. As protein: CASSLDPGTGGHEQYF.

The chain recombines TRBV7-3 with TRBJ2-1; D is ambiguous. This CDR3 contains 13 residues. CDR1 SGHTA and CDR2 FQGTGA come from the germline V gene. V lost 5 bases and J 5 bases, leaving 10 bases between the germline ends. The CDR3 DNA is TGTGCCAGCAGCCCCCAATACAACAATGAGCAGTTCTTC. Amino acid sequence: CASSPQYNNEQFF. The entire variable domain, with the rest obtained from reference TRBV7-3 and TRBJ2-1, is as follows: GAGVSQTPSNKVTEKGKYVELRCDPISGHTALYWYRQSLGQGPEFLIYFQGTGAADDSGLPNDRFFAVRPEGSVSTLKIQRTERGDSAVYLCASSPQYNNEQFFGPGTRLTVL.

The chain joins TRBV28 to TRBJ2-1; 10 bases match TRBD2. The CDR3 has 17 residues. Germline V gene lookup returns CDR1 MDHEN and CDR2 SYDVKM. The V and J ends lost 4 bases and 7 bases, in that order; junction bases with no gene match: 13. The CDR3 nucleotides are TGTGCCAGCAGTTCCCTCCTAGCGGGAGACGTTAGAAATGAGCAGTTCTTC. This sequence encodes CASSSLLAGDVRNEQFF.

The chain links TRBV10-1 to TRBJ2-1; 10 positions agree with TRBD2. The CDR3 spans 15 residues. J gave up 9 bases and V 4 bases, and 9 bases lay outside the gene matches. Germline values: CDR1 WNHNN, CDR2 SYGVQD (reference sequence). The CDR3 sequence is CASSAGLAGAGEQFF. CDR3 sequence (DNA): TGCGCCAGCAGTGCCGGGCTAGCGGGAGCTGGTGAGCAGTTCTTC.

The chain combines TRBV7-2 with TRBJ1-2, with 10 positions matching TRBD1. This CDR3 spans 13 amino acids. The germline gives CDR1 SGHTA, CDR2 FQGNSA. The V gene end was trimmed by 7 bases and the J gene end by 6 bases; junction bases not matched to a gene: 5. Here the CDR3 DNA reads TGTGCCAGCACCCCGGACAGGGGGAATGGCTACACCTTC. Translated, it gives CASTPDRGNGYTF.

The CDR3 DNA reads TGTGCAAGTCGCTTACGTCAAGGGGTGGGGGCCCCCAAATCCGACAATCAGCCCCAGCATTTT. It is translated as CASRLRQGVGAPKSDNQPQHF. The chain recombines TRBV12-2 with TRBJ1-5; the table's D call, TRBD1, was not checked against the DNA. TRBV12-2 constitutes a pseudogene. This CDR3 comprises 21 residues.

The V call is TRBV5-1, the J call TRBJ2-2; D is uncertain. Germline V gene sequence: CDR1 SGHRS, CDR2 YFSETQ. The CDR3 consists of 16 residues. Trimming stripped 1 base from V and 0 bases from J, with 10 bases between. The CDR3 sequence: CASSLYGRANTGELFF. For the CDR3, the DNA is TGCGCCAGCAGCTTGTATGGTCGAGCGAACACCGGGGAGCTGTTTTTT.

The chain recombines TRBV7-9 with TRBJ2-1; 13 nucleotides agree with TRBD2. The trim removed 2 bases at V and 10 bases at J, leaving 8 bases unmatched. Germline CDR1 reads SEHNR; CDR2 reads FQNEAQ (reference sequence). The CDR3 runs to 16 residues. The CDR3 loop reads CASSLPGLAGVREQFF. The CDR3 DNA sequence: TGTGCCAGCAGCTTACCAGGACTAGCGGGAGTAAGAGAGCAGTTCTTC.